The 15 T cell receptor beta chains reported below all come from one sample, sequenced in a study of cytomegalovirus exposure and HLA in healthy donors. Assay: immunoSEQ multiplex PCR; the TCRdb copy retains only in-frame clones and omits some. Found here are 300,000 or so clones, roughly 90% of them singletons; the top ten hold around 0.88%. Sequences were obtained from PBMCs. All receptors come from a man aged 25 to 40 in good health and CMV-seronegative.

The CDR3 nucleotides are TGTGCCAGCAGCCCCTCGGGAAATGGCTACACCTTC. Encoded protein: CASSPSGNGYTF. The rearrangement uses TRBV7-2 and TRBJ1-2; no firm D call. V lost 5 bases and J 6 bases, leaving 10 bases between the germline ends. This CDR3 has 12 residues. CDR1 SGHTA and CDR2 FQGNSA come from the germline V gene.

V usage is TRBV30 and J usage is TRBJ1-1; D unresolved. V was clipped by 0 bases and J by 1 base, with 9 bases between them. Germline V gene lookup returns CDR1 GTSNPN and CDR2 SVGIG (reference sequence). The CDR3 is 14 amino acids. The DNA for the CDR3 is TGTGCCTGGAGTGTTGGTGGGCAGAACACTGAAGCTTTCTTT. Translating gives CAWSVGGQNTEAFF.

The V call is TRBV29-1, the J call TRBJ2-4, with D unclear. The CDR3 consists of 11 residues. Germline CDR1 and CDR2: SQVTM and ANQGSEA. V lost 0 bases and J 8 bases, leaving 5 bases between the germline ends. The CDR3 DNA reads as TGCAGCGTTGAAGAGGGCGACATTCAGTACTTC. Encoded protein: CSVEEGDIQYF.

The chain combines TRBV5-6 with TRBJ1-2; D is possibly TRBD1 (6 bases). Trimming removed 0 bases at V and 6 bases at J, with 9 bases between. Germline CDR1 reads SGHDT; CDR2 reads YYEEEE. The CDR3 is 13 residues long. The CDR3 protein is CASSLGRGHGYTF. CDR3 nucleotide sequence: TGTGCCAGCAGCTTGGGCAGGGGCCATGGCTACACCTTC. The whole variable domain, remainder taken from reference TRBV5-6 and TRBJ1-2, is DAGVTQSPTHLIKTRGQQVTLRCSPKSGHDTVSWYQQALGQGPQFIFQYYEEEERQRGNFPDRFSGHQFPNYSSELNVNALLLGDSALYLCASSLGRGHGYTFGSGTRLTVV.

The rearrangement uses TRBV2 and TRBJ1-2; D is uncertain. The germline V and J ends were trimmed by 2 bases and 2 bases, with 9 bases remaining between them. This CDR3 has 14 residues. Germline V CDR1 and CDR2: SNHLY, FYNNEI. CDR3 loop: CASSERATNYGYTF. The CDR3 DNA reads TGTGCCAGCAGTGAAAGAGCGACCAACTATGGCTACACCTTC.

The chain uses TRBV6-1 and TRBJ1-2; D ambiguous. CDR1 is MNHNS and CDR2 is SASEGT in the germline V gene. There are 14 residues in the CDR3. V lost 6 bases to trimming and J lost 2 bases, with 13 bases between them. The DNA of the CDR3 is TGTGCCAGCAGAGACGACTGGATCAACTATGGCTACACCTTC. It specifies CASRDDWINYGYTF.

The chain joins TRBV5-1 to TRBJ1-2; 9 nucleotides align to TRBD1. V shed 2 bases and J 1 base; nucleotides not matched to a gene: 3. The length of the CDR3 is 15 residues. CDR1 is SGHRS and CDR2 is YFSETQ in the germline V gene. This chain's CDR3 is CASSLTGGLNYGYTF. CDR3 nucleotide sequence: TGCGCCAGCAGCTTAACAGGGGGCCTTAACTATGGCTACACCTTC.

CDR3 in DNA: TGTGCCAGCAGCTCACAGGGACAGGTCACCGGGGAGCTGTTTTTT. It specifies CASSSQGQVTGELFF. The chain uses TRBV7-2 and TRBJ2-2; 8 bases align to TRBD1. V lost 4 bases to trimming and J lost 4 bases; unmatched junction nucleotides: 5. Germline V gives CDR1 SGHTA, CDR2 FQGNSA. This CDR3 is 15 amino acids long.

The chain joins TRBV11-1 to TRBJ2-7, with TRBD1 matching over 9 bases. The CDR3 is made up of 14 amino acids. Germline V lookup: CDR1 SGHAT, CDR2 FQDESV (reference sequence). The junction had 12 bases not matched to a gene; V was cut back by 5 bases and J by 10 bases. CDR3 in amino acids: CASSLYRDRVGQYF. The DNA of the CDR3 is TGTGCCAGCAGCCTCTACCGGGACAGGGTCGGTCAGTACTTC.

This chain links TRBV2 with TRBJ2-4; 7 positions agree with TRBD1. Looked up from germline, CDR1 is SNHLY and CDR2 is FYNNEI. The CDR3 spans 19 residues. The ends lost 6 bases at V and 0 bases at J; junction bases unmatched: 17. The CDR3 DNA reads as TGTGCCAGCAGCGCCCTCGGGACAGTCGGGGCCTTAGCCAAAAACATTCAGTACTTC. Translated, it gives CASSALGTVGALAKNIQYF.

The V call is TRBV28, the J call TRBJ1-1, with 8 bases lining up with TRBD1. The CDR3 contains 15 residues. V trimming: 4 bases; J trimming: 4 bases; junction bases outside the gene matches: 8. Per germline, CDR1 MDHEN and CDR2 SYDVKM. CDR3 in amino acids: CASSSPGGGSTEAFF. For the CDR3, the DNA is TGTGCCAGCAGTTCCCCAGGGGGCGGGAGCACTGAAGCTTTCTTT. Drawing the rest from reference TRBV28 and TRBJ1-1, the complete variable domain is DVKVTQSSRYLVKRTGEKVFLECVQDMDHENMFWYRQDPGLGLRLIYFSYDVKMKEKGDIPEGYSVSREKKERFSLILESASTNQTSMYLCASSSPGGGSTEAFFGQGTRLTVV.

J is TRBJ1-5 and V is TRBV4-3; D unresolved. From germline, CDR1 is LGHNA and CDR2 YSLEER. The V end was cut by 0 bases, the J end by 0 bases, with 12 bases between. This CDR3 comprises 17 residues. In DNA form, the CDR3 reads TGCGCCAGCAGCCAAGAATGGGCCTTTGGTAGCAATCAGCCCCAGCATTTT. It codes for CASSQEWAFGSNQPQHF.

The chain uses TRBV12-5 and TRBJ1-3; the D is unclear. This CDR3 comprises 14 residues. V was clipped by 4 bases and J by 0 bases, with 7 bases between them. CDR1 is LGHNT, CDR2 FRNRAP, per germline. The DNA for the CDR3 is TGTGCTAGTGGTTCGGACTTCTCTGGAAACACCATATATTTT. Translated: CASGSDFSGNTIYF.

V and J are TRBV15 and TRBJ2-1, with D possibly being TRBD2 (7 bases). Looked up from germline, CDR1 is LNHNV and CDR2 is YYDKDF (reference sequence). The CDR3 has 16 residues. Trimming stripped 6 bases from V and 1 base from J, with 16 bases between. The CDR3 bases are TGTGCCACCAGGCCGGAGGGGGGGCCGTCCTACAATGAGCAGTTCTTC. Translated: CATRPEGGPSYNEQFF.

V is TRBV4-3 and J is TRBJ2-7, with D perhaps matching TRBD2 (5 bases). The CDR3 consists of 13 residues. V was cut by 0 bases and J by 7 bases, with 10 bases left in between. The germline CDR1 and CDR2 sequences are LGHNA and YSLEER. The CDR3 coding sequence is TGCGCCAGCAGCCAAGACTTAGCGCGGGAGCAGTACTTC. Residues: CASSQDLAREQYF.